The clone carrying this TCR beta chain was seen many times. No antigen is known for it. The TCR beta CDR3 regions underwent amplification from RNA transcripts. In the first round, RT-PCR was carried out with HTBI primers, and a multiplex PCR formed the second round. TCRdb ran MiXCR on the multiplex PCR reads and lists one entry per CDR3 protein. The data show 500,000 to 600,000 distinct CDR3 sequences, under 45% seen once. This CDR3 spans 13 amino acids. Germline CDR1 is SGDLS and CDR2 is YYNGEE. V gave up 2 bases and J gave up 3 bases, with 9 bases separating them. These data belong to a study of Graves' ophthalmopathy and Graves' hyperthyroidism. Overall study findings and caveats: Clonotypes were expanded in thyroid at above 0.001 frequency, and most also appeared in blood.

The sequence came from an adult man with Graves' hyperthyroidism. The genes are TRBV9 and TRBJ2-7, with D maybe TRBD1 (5 bases). Sequencing was performed on peripheral blood or thyroid tissue (not recorded which). The CDR3 here is CASSVDTYYEQYF. The CDR3 coding sequence is TGTGCCAGCAGCGTGGACACCTACTACGAGCAGTACTTC.